The source of this T cell receptor (beta chain) is a study of PD-1 blockade in classical Hodgkin lymphoma. General study results and limits: Complete responders' baseline diversity resembled that of newly diagnosed patients. CD4+ but not CD8+ TCR diversity rose significantly by C4D1.

This clone was observed a handful of times. The target antigen is unknown. V gave up 4 bases and J gave up 8 bases, with 9 bases separating them. Germline V gives CDR1 SQVTM, CDR2 ANQGSEA. This CDR3 has 11 amino acids. Here immunoSEQ multiplex PCR was the method, and the copy in TCRdb shows in-frame clones only, minus some. The sample holds some 16,000 clones; 82% are singletons and the top ten take 27%. Every patient had relapsed following autologous stem cell transplantation, and cohorts differed in brentuximab vedotin exposure. Complete response, partial response or progressive disease constituted the best responses recorded.

Specimen: peripheral blood mononuclear cells (PBMCs), collected before the second cycle of nivolumab. This TCR was sampled from a human donor with classical Hodgkin lymphoma. The J gene is TRBJ1-3, the V gene TRBV29-1; D is unresolved. CDR3 DNA: TGCAGCGTTGGGATTAGGGACACCATATATTTT. This sequence encodes CSVGIRDTIYF.